Following are 29 T cell receptor beta chains from one sample sequenced in a study of blood T cell repertoires in COVID-19. Here immunoSEQ multiplex PCR was the method, and the copy in TCRdb shows in-frame clones only, minus some. The table has some 120,000 clones, around 90% seen once. Sequencing used peripheral blood. These receptors were taken from a man in his forties or fifties with active COVID-19.

The chain combines TRBV5-1 with TRBJ1-2; D is undetermined. V was shortened by 4 bases and J by 3 bases, with 16 bases between the two germline ends. Germline lookup yields CDR1 SGHRS and CDR2 YFSETQ. The CDR3 loop spans 15 amino acids. CDR3 sequence (DNA): TGCGCCAGCAGCCTAAACGGGGAGGGCTACTATGGCTACACCTTC. This translates into CASSLNGEGYYGYTF.

This chain links TRBV5-8 with TRBJ2-5; TRBD1 agrees at 10 bases. The ends lost 4 bases at V and 3 bases at J; junction bases unmatched: 9. The CDR3 totals 16 residues. The V gene's germline CDR1 is SGHTS and CDR2 YDEGEE. The CDR3 sequence is CASSQGQGIHKETQYF. CDR3 DNA: TGTGCCAGCAGCCAGGGACAGGGGATTCACAAAGAGACCCAGTACTTC.

The J gene is TRBJ2-3, the V gene TRBV18; D is ambiguous. The V and J ends lost 3 bases and 1 base respectively, with 5 bases between them. This CDR3 contains 13 residues. CDR1 is KGHSH and CDR2 is LQKENI in the germline V gene. Here the CDR3 reads CASSPTGTDTQYF. The CDR3 region has the DNA TGTGCCAGCTCACCTACTGGCACAGATACGCAGTATTTT.

The chain has TRBV7-6 and TRBJ2-3, with 8 bases lining up with TRBD2. CDR1 SGHVS and CDR2 FNYEAQ come from the germline V gene. CDR3 length: 16 amino acids. V shed 3 bases and J 0 bases; nucleotides not matched to a gene: 5. CDR3 residues: CASSFRGGRSTDTQYF. The CDR3 DNA sequence: TGTGCCAGCAGCTTTCGGGGGGGCCGAAGCACAGATACGCAGTATTTT.

This clone was detected only once. This CDR3 is CASSASGGFYSPLHF. DNA for the CDR3: TGTGCCAGCAGCGCCTCGGGGGGCTTTTATTCACCCCTCCACTTT. The chain is built from TRBV7-2 and TRBJ1-6; the D gene is possibly TRBD1 (6 bases). The V gene's germline CDR1 is SGHTA and CDR2 FQGNSA. The CDR3 is 15 amino acids. V lost 5 bases and J lost 8, with 16 bases in between.

The V and J genes are TRBV6-1 and TRBJ2-3, with 13 positions matching TRBD2. CDR3 size: 16 residues. CDR1 is MNHNS and CDR2 is SASEGT in the germline V gene. After removal of 3 bases from V and 5 bases from J, the junction contained 5 bases not matched to a gene. CDR3 region: CASSDLLAGGIDTQYF. The CDR3 coding sequence is TGTGCCAGCAGTGACCTACTAGCGGGGGGGATAGATACGCAGTATTTT.

The rearrangement links TRBV2 to TRBJ2-2, with a tentative D call TRBD2 (6 bases). Trimming pared 9 bases from V and 1 base from J, leaving 12 bases between. The CDR3 covers 14 residues. CDR1 and CDR2 (germline): SNHLY, FYNNEI. The CDR3 region is CARGGLLNTGELFF. The CDR3, as DNA: TGTGCCAGGGGGGGACTCCTGAACACCGGGGAGCTGTTTTTT. The whole variable domain, filled in from reference TRBV2 and TRBJ2-2, reads EPEVTQTPSHQVTQMGQEVILRCVPISNHLYFYWYRQILGQKVEFLVSFYNNEISEKSEIFDDQFSVERPDGSNFTLKIRSTKLEDSAMYFCARGGLLNTGELFFGEGSRLTVL.

In its sample, this clone was seen once. V usage is TRBV6-6 and J usage is TRBJ2-7; tentative D call: TRBD1 (8 bases). Germline CDR1 and CDR2: MNHNY and SVGAGI (reference sequence). Between the trimmed V and J ends, which lost 6 bases and 11 bases, there was a span of 17 bases. This CDR3 has 12 amino acids. CDR3 sequence reads: CASRDGQGGEYV. The CDR3 coding sequence is TGTGCCAGCAGAGATGGACAGGGAGGGGAGTACGTC.

This clone occurred once. The chain couples TRBV6-5 to TRBJ2-5; D is unclear. Germline CDR1 is MNHEY and CDR2 is SVGAGI. V lost 7 bases, J lost 1 base, and 10 bases lay in between. The CDR3 covers 13 residues. The CDR3 spells CASILQFQETQYF. The CDR3 DNA reads as TGTGCCAGCATTTTACAGTTCCAAGAGACCCAGTACTTC.

The V and J genes are TRBV19 and TRBJ1-4; D is unresolved. CDR1 LNHDA and CDR2 SQIVND come from the germline V gene (reference sequence). CDR3 size: 14 residues. Trimming stripped 6 bases from V and 11 bases from J, with 19 bases between. DNA of the CDR3: TGTGCCAGTAGCCCAATCGAACTACCCTTCAAACTGTTTTTT. It encodes CASSPIELPFKLFF. Filled out from reference TRBV19 and TRBJ1-4, the complete variable domain reads DGGITQSPKYLFRKEGQNVTLSCEQNLNHDAMYWYRQDPGQGLRLIYYSQIVNDFQKGDIAEGYSVSREKKESFPLTVTSAQKNPTAFYLCASSPIELPFKLFFGSGTQLSVL.

V gene TRBV19 combines with J gene TRBJ1-1; 11 bases map to TRBD1. This CDR3 spans 14 amino acids. The junction had 4 bases not matched to a gene; V was cut back by 6 bases and J by 4 bases. The germline CDR1 and CDR2 sequences are LNHDA and SQIVND (reference sequence). CDR3 coding DNA: TGTGCCAGTAGAAGGACAGGGGGCGGCACTGAAGCTTTCTTT. Its translation is CASRRTGGGTEAFF.

The chain is built from TRBV24-1 and TRBJ1-1; the D is unclear. V gave up 7 bases and J gave up 4 bases, with 18 bases separating them. This CDR3 has 15 residues. The germline gives CDR1 KGHDR, CDR2 SFDVKD. CDR3 sequence (DNA): TGTGCCACCAGAGCTCGGGGAAGCCCGGCCACTGAAGCTTTCTTT. Its translation is CATRARGSPATEAFF.

This chain joins TRBV3-1 (or the pseudogene TRBV3-2) and TRBJ2-5; unclear D gene. V was trimmed by 0 bases and J by 4 bases, leaving 12 bases between them. CDR1 is LGHDT, CDR2 YNNKEL, per germline (reference sequence). This CDR3 region has 15 residues. Here the CDR3 DNA reads TGTGCCAGCAGCCAAGATGCGGCCCTTCCAGAGACCCAGTACTTC. This translates into CASSQDAALPETQYF.

The chain uses TRBV29-1 and TRBJ1-3; D ambiguous. The CDR3 sequence is 14 residues long. The V and J ends lost 7 bases and 3 bases respectively, with 16 bases between them. Germline-derived CDR1 and CDR2 are SQVTM and ANQGSEA. CDR3 region: CSANPGSGGNTIYF. Here the CDR3 DNA reads TGCAGCGCCAATCCGGGGAGCGGTGGAAACACCATATATTTT.

The V and J genes are TRBV29-1 and TRBJ2-3; 13 nucleotides align to TRBD2. Trimming cost V 6 bases and J 2 bases; bases outside gene matches: 2. The germline CDR1 and CDR2 sequences are SQVTM and ANQGSEA. This CDR3 spans 14 amino acids. CDR3 DNA sequence: TGCAGCGTGGGGACTAGCGGGGTCACAGATACGCAGTATTTT. This sequence encodes CSVGTSGVTDTQYF.

In its sample, this clone was seen a few times. The chain employs TRBV27 and TRBJ1-1; tentatively, D is TRBD1 (6 bases). The germline V and J ends were trimmed by 6 bases and 5 bases, with 16 bases remaining between them. The CDR3 is 14 residues long. Germline loops: CDR1 MNHEY, CDR2 SMNVEV (reference sequence). The CDR3 sequence is CASRLAGVGTEAFF. The CDR3, as DNA: TGTGCCAGCAGATTAGCAGGGGTGGGAACTGAAGCTTTCTTT.

The chain couples TRBV18 to TRBJ1-6, with 7 positions matching TRBD1. Germline V gives CDR1 KGHSH, CDR2 LQKENI. The CDR3 contains 13 residues. V shed 5 bases and J 7 bases; nucleotides not matched to a gene: 2. CDR3 coding DNA: TGTGCCAGCTCAGGGGGACAGAATTCACCCCTCCACTTT. It specifies CASSGGQNSPLHF.

The rearrangement joins TRBV18 to TRBJ1-3; D may be TRBD1 (5 bases). V lost 3 bases and J 2 bases, leaving 14 bases between the germline ends. Germline assignment: CDR1 KGHSH and CDR2 LQKENI. The CDR3 spans 16 residues. This CDR3 is CASSPAQGAAGNTIYF. CDR3 in DNA: TGTGCCAGCTCACCCGCGCAAGGGGCGGCTGGAAACACCATATATTTT.

V gene TRBV12-1 combines with J gene TRBJ1-4; the table calls TRBD1, which could not be checked here. TRBV12-1 is given as a pseudogene. The CDR3 is made up of 15 amino acids. The CDR3 protein is CASSSRDRGGEKLFF. The DNA of the CDR3 is TGTGCCAGCAGCTCGCGAGACAGGGGAGGCGAAAAACTGTTTTTT.

The gene calls are TRBV7-9 and TRBJ1-1; unclear D gene. V was cut by 5 bases and J by 7 bases, with 17 bases left in between. CDR3 length: 14 amino acids. CDR1 and CDR2 from the germline V gene are SEHNR and FQNEAQ (reference sequence). CDR3 amino acids: CASSATVTEIEAFF. CDR3 DNA: TGTGCCAGCAGCGCCACGGTTACAGAAATTGAAGCTTTCTTT.

This chain joins TRBV5-1 and TRBJ1-1, with 9 bases fitting TRBD1. Germline V CDR1 and CDR2: SGHRS, YFSETQ. Trimming took 0 bases from V and 4 from J; bases not matched to a gene: 7. The CDR3 has 16 amino acids. CDR3 nucleotides: TGCGCCAGCAGCTTGGGAGGACAGGGGACGGGCACTGAAGCTTTCTTT. This translates into CASSLGGQGTGTEAFF.

This clone is a singleton in its sample. The chain carries TRBV30 and TRBJ2-1; D is undetermined. Trimming stripped 0 bases from V and 6 bases from J, with 12 bases between. This CDR3 spans 14 amino acids. Per germline, CDR1 GTSNPN and CDR2 SVGIG (reference sequence). The CDR3 region is CAWSVGSSLNEQFF. As DNA, the CDR3 is TGTGCCTGGAGTGTAGGTAGCAGCCTCAATGAGCAGTTCTTC.

In this sample, this clone turned up once. Here the CDR3 reads CASSPRDRRGYTF. The CDR3 nucleotides read TGTGCCAGCAGTCCCCGAGACAGACGCGGCTACACCTTC. V and J are TRBV12-3 or TRBV12-4 and TRBJ1-2; tentatively, D is TRBD1 (5 bases). The CDR3 extends over 13 amino acids. Deletions cut 5 bases from V and 8 bases from J, with 15 bases between.

The chain carries TRBV19 and TRBJ2-3; a weak D match, TRBD2 (6 bases). Germline CDR1 and CDR2: LNHDA and SQIVND (reference sequence). The CDR3 consists of 15 residues. V shed 8 bases and J shed 1 base, with 16 bases lying between them. CDR3 sequence reads: CASGAVGGRTDTQYF. The CDR3 region has the DNA TGTGCCAGTGGGGCCGTGGGGGGACGCACAGATACGCAGTATTTT.

J is TRBJ2-7 and V is TRBV10-3; 8 bases map to TRBD1. The trim removed 0 bases at V and 4 bases at J, leaving 5 bases unmatched. Germline V gene sequence: CDR1 ENHRY, CDR2 SYGVKD. The CDR3 consists of 15 residues. Written as DNA, the CDR3 is TGTGCCATCAGTGAGTCGAACCAGGGGGCTTACGAGCAGTACGTC. Residues: CAISESNQGAYEQYV.

The chain is built from TRBV5-1 and TRBJ1-5; D is undetermined. The CDR3 runs 16 residues. V was cut by 4 bases and J by 4 bases, with 18 bases left in between. Germline CDR1 is SGHRS and CDR2 is YFSETQ. The CDR3 coding sequence is TGCGCCAGCAGCCTGGGCGGCAGCGGGGTGAATCAGCCCCAGCATTTT. The encoded protein is CASSLGGSGVNQPQHF. Full variable domain (outside the CDR3, taken from reference TRBV5-1 and TRBJ1-5): KAGVTQTPRYLIKTRGQQVTLSCSPISGHRSVSWYQQTPGQGLQFLFEYFSETQRNKGNFPGRFSGRQFSNSRSEMNVSTLELGDSALYLCASSLGGSGVNQPQHFGDGTRLSIL.

V is TRBV4-1 and J is TRBJ2-1; D is possibly TRBD1 (6 bases). V was shortened by 2 bases and J by 4 bases, with 12 bases between the two germline ends. The germline V gene encodes CDR1 MGHRA and CDR2 YSYEKL. The CDR3 spans 15 residues. CDR3: CASSQLGGQYNEQFF. Written as DNA, the CDR3 is TGCGCCAGCAGCCAACTGGGCGGACAGTACAATGAGCAGTTCTTC.

The CDR3 is CASSNRQDLNYGYTF. The DNA for the CDR3 is TGTGCCAGTAGCAACCGACAGGATCTAAACTATGGCTACACCTTC. The genes are TRBV19 and TRBJ1-2; possible D gene TRBD1, 6 bases. Germline CDR1 reads LNHDA; CDR2 reads SQIVND (reference sequence). Deletions cut 6 bases from V and 2 bases from J, with 16 bases between. The CDR3 sequence is 15 residues long. The full variable domain, completed using reference TRBV19 and TRBJ1-2, is DGGITQSPKYLFRKEGQNVTLSCEQNLNHDAMYWYRQDPGQGLRLIYYSQIVNDFQKGDIAEGYSVSREKKESFPLTVTSAQKNPTAFYLCASSNRQDLNYGYTFGSGTRLTVV.

The chain carries TRBV19 and TRBJ2-5, with D tentatively TRBD2 (5 bases). V was trimmed by 10 bases and J by 5 bases, leaving 14 bases between them. The CDR3 is 12 residues long. Germline V lookup: CDR1 LNHDA, CDR2 SQIVND (reference sequence). CDR3 nucleotides: TGTGCCACCCGGGGTTTAGGTGAGACCCAGTACTTC. This gives the protein CATRGLGETQYF.